Listed below are T cell receptor beta chains from one sample, sequenced in a study of identifying expanded T cells in peripheral blood. Assay: immunoSEQ multiplex PCR; the TCRdb copy retains only in-frame clones and omits some. The data show approximately 81,000 clones, over 80% seen once. The material sequenced was blood. The receptors shown here come from a person between 18 and 75 years old in good health. Both conserved end residues are trimmed from each CDR3. The order of the fields is J gene, clone size, V gene, CDR3 protein. Clone sizes are given selectively: once, few, many, or a class where the clone is expanded.

>TRBJ2-4|-|TRBV7-6
ASSLGFRGDIQY
>TRBJ1-4|-|TRBV7-9
ASSLGRSWGEKLF
>TRBJ2-3|once|TRBV29-1
SVEEGIPTDTQY
>TRBJ2-7|few|TRBV4-3
ASSLDRASYEQY
>TRBJ2-2|-|TRBV6-6
ASRGTNTGELF
>TRBJ2-5|-|TRBV28
ASSFRTQETQY
>TRBJ1-5|-|TRBV30
AWRAQGTGDGQPQH
>TRBJ2-1|-|TRBV28
ASAGQSSYNEQF
>TRBJ2-7|-|TRBV28
ASRPRLAGVYEQY
>TRBJ2-7|-|TRBV6-6
ASSTGLYEQY
>TRBJ2-3|-|TRBV11-2
ASSLRGTSGSRDTQY
>TRBJ1-3|-|TRBV19
ASSIPPGASGNTIY
>TRBJ2-3|-|TRBV6-6
ASSYWVRGDTDTQY
>TRBJ1-1|-|TRBV7-9
ASSLLQGGTEAF
>TRBJ2-7|few|TRBV7-6
ASSSRGLADEQY
>TRBJ2-1|-|TRBV11-3
ASSSTSGGLRYEQF
>TRBJ2-7|-|TRBV4-1
ASSQGGAGGSYEQY
>TRBJ1-2|-|TRBV19
ASSMGTLGYGYT
>TRBJ2-1|-|TRBV21-1
ASSKGDPSNEQF
>TRBJ2-6|-|TRBV4-3
ASSQGEGMGSGANVLT
>TRBJ2-7|-|TRBV7-2
ASSSSSGSPLEQY
>TRBJ2-2|once|TRBV5-6
ASSSNTGELF
>TRBJ2-7|few|TRBV6-1
ASSGAPTGGFVKREY
>TRBJ2-7|-|TRBV7-2
ASSLYEARDRSQEQY
>TRBJ2-7|-|TRBV30
AWTGGVTNEQY
>TRBJ2-5|-|TRBV7-2
ASTTAPAQETQY
>TRBJ2-7|-|TRBV28
ASSLMTSGPYYEQY
>TRBJ2-2|-|TRBV18
ASSPNSPNTGELF
>TRBJ2-5|-|TRBV18
ASSLSGNQETQY
>TRBJ2-2|few|TRBV7-9
ASSLGQNTGELF
>TRBJ2-5|-|TRBV7-8
ASSPLRTQETQY
>TRBJ1-1|-|TRBV10-1
ASGGTGLNTEAF
>TRBJ1-2|-|TRBV7-2
ASSLVWGSVTDGYT
>TRBJ2-1|-|TRBV28
ASRTGDRGSGQF
>TRBJ2-7|few|TRBV6-5
ASSYSSSGAYEQY
>TRBJ2-2|-|TRBV30
AWNPMGLGAGELF
>TRBJ1-1|-|TRBV7-3
ASSPTGGTEAF
>TRBJ2-7|-|TRBV11-3
ASSPRDRDHEQY
>TRBJ2-6|-|TRBV19
ASSKVDGSGANVLT
>TRBJ2-7|-|TRBV30
AWSVSSYEQY
>TRBJ1-1|-|TRBV9
ASSGIHGLNTEAF
>TRBJ2-7|-|TRBV7-2
ASSLVPPATGQGFYEQY
>TRBJ1-3|few|TRBV28
ASSSGSPGNTIY
>TRBJ2-1|-|TRBV6-1
ASSWENPHEQF
>TRBJ1-2|-|TRBV18
ASSLEAKTALGYT
>TRBJ1-2|few|TRBV28
ASSELQGYGYT
>TRBJ2-1|-|TRBV19
ASSILGQGWPDEQF
>TRBJ1-4|-|TRBV15
ATSRGVGRGLF
>TRBJ1-1|-|TRBV13
ASSGGGRNTEAF
>TRBJ1-2|-|TRBV5-1
ASSGWTGGPNYGYT
>TRBJ1-1|-|TRBV15
ATSREGGTGVRAF